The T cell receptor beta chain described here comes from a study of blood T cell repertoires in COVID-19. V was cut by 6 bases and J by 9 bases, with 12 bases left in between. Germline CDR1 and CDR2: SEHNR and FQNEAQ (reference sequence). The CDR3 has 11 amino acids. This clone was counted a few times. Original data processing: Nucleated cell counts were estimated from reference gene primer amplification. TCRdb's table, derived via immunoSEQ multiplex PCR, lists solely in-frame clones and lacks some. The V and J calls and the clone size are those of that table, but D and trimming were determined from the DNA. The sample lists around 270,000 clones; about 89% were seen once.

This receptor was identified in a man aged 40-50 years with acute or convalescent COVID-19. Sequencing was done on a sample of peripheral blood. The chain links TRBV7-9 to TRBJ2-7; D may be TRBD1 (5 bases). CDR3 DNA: TGTGCCAGCAGTTCGGACAACCCGCAGTACTTC. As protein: CASSSDNPQYF.